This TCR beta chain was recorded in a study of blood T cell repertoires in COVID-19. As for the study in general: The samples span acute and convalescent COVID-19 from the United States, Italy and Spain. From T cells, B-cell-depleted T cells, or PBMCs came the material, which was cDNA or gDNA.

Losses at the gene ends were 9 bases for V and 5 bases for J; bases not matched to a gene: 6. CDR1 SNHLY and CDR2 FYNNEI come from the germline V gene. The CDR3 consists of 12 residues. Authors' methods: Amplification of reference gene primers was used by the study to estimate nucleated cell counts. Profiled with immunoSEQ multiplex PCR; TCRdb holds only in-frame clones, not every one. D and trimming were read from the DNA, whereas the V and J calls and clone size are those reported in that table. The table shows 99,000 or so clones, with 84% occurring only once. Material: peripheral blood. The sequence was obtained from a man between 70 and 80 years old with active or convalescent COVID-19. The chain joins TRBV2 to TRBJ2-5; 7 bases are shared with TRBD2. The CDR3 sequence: CASRLARETQYF. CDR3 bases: TGTGCCAGTCGACTAGCCCGTGAGACCCAGTACTTC. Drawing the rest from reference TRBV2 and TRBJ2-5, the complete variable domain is EPEVTQTPSHQVTQMGQEVILRCVPISNHLYFYWYRQILGQKVEFLVSFYNNEISEKSEIFDDQFSVERPDGSNFTLKIRSTKLEDSAMYFCASRLARETQYFGPGTRLLVL.